The 5 T cell receptor beta chains below all came from one sample that was sequenced in a study of T cell repertoires in cytomegalovirus infection. In TCRdb, the reads were re-called with MiXCR into one record per CDR3 protein. This sample has about 47,000 distinct CDR3 sequences, with about 21% found just once. No antigen has been assigned to these receptors. The sequences come from CD8+ T cells from cultured PBMCs, collected from culture after CMV antigen stimulation. The source is a human donor in good health (CMV status not recorded). Some clones in this sample may be carry-over from other donors' samples.

This clonotype has at least ten counts. V gene TRBV5-1 combines with J gene TRBJ2-1; D is perhaps TRBD2 (5 bases). The CDR3 has 14 residues. The germline V gene encodes CDR1 SGHRS and CDR2 YFSETQ. The V end lost 4 bases, the J end lost 5 bases, and 13 bases lay between the germline ends. The CDR3: CASSIPGIHNEQFF. The CDR3, as DNA: TGCGCCAGCAGCATTCCCGGGATACACAATGAGCAGTTCTTC.

This clonotype was seen many times. V is TRBV7-8 and J is TRBJ1-1; a weak D match, TRBD1 (5 bases). CDR1 and CDR2 (germline): SGHVS, FQNEAQ. The V gene lost 2 bases and the J gene lost 3 bases, with 10 bases spanning the gap. This CDR3 comprises 14 residues. The CDR3 region has the DNA TGTGCCAGCAGCTTACCAGGAGGGGACACTGAAGCTTTCTTT. Translating it yields CASSLPGGDTEAFF. The full variable domain, completed using reference TRBV7-8 and TRBJ1-1, is GAGVSQSPRYKVAKRGQDVALRCDPISGHVSLFWYQQALGQGPEFLTYFQNEAQLDKSGLPSDRFFAERPEGSVSTLKIQRTQQEDSAVYLCASSLPGGDTEAFFGQGTRLTVV.

This clonotype was detected many times. The chain combines TRBV12-3 or TRBV12-4 with TRBJ2-3; D is unresolved. Between the trimmed V and J ends, which lost 7 bases and 3 bases, there was a span of 8 bases. The CDR3 totals 12 residues. The DNA of the CDR3 is TGTGCCAGCACCCAAGCAACAGATACGCAGTATTTT. Encoded protein: CASTQATDTQYF.

This clonotype was counted a few times. The CDR3 nucleotides are TGTGCCAGCAGCTTAGAGAACAGCGATCAGCCCCAGCATTTT. Encoded protein: CASSLENSDQPQHF. V is TRBV11-2 and J is TRBJ1-5; D unclear. From germline, CDR1 is SGHAT and CDR2 FQNNGV. Trimming cost V 0 bases and J 5 bases, with 8 bases left between them. The CDR3 has 14 residues.

This clonotype was observed a handful of times. This chain connects TRBV28 to TRBJ1-6; 8 bases map to TRBD1. The CDR3 sequence is 13 residues long. Germline V gives CDR1 MDHEN, CDR2 SYDVKM. The trim removed 10 bases at V and 7 bases at J, leaving 6 bases unmatched. CDR3 DNA: TGTGCCAACAGGGGGACAGCCAATTCACCCCTCCACTTT. Amino acids: CANRGTANSPLHF.